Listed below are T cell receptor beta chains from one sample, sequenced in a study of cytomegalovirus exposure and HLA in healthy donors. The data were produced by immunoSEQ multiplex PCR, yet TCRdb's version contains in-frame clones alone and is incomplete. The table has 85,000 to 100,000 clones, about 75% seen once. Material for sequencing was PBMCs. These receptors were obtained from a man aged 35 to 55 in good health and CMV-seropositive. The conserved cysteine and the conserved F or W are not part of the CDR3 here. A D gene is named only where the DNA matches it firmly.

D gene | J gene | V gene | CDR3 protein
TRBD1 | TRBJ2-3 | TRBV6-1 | ASSAPTGGVLDTQY
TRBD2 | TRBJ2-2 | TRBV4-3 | ASSQGTSGFSNTGELF
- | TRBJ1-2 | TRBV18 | ASSPPGAGYGYT
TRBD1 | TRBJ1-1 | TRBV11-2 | ASSLRDRKNTEAF
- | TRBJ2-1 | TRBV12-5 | ASVPPGDNEQF
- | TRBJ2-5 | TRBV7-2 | ASSVNQGGETQY
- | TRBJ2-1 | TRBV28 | ASSLYREYEQF
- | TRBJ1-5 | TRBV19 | ATRIRGGNQPQH
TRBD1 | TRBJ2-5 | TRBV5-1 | ASSTGQGVGETQY
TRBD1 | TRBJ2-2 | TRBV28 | ASRVTGGSWTGELF
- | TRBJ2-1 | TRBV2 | ASRRDSEQF
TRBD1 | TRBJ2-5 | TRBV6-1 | ASSGTGRAETQY
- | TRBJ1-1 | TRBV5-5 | ASSGEITEAF
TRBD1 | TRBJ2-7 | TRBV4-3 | ASSQGTGPYEQY
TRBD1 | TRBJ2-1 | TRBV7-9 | ASSLVDRDRGDDEQF
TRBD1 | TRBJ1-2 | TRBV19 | ASSRPAIQGADGYT
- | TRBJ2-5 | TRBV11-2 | ASSLFYRGETQY
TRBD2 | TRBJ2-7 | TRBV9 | ASTRGGVSYEQY
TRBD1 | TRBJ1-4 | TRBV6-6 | ATRGGNEKLF
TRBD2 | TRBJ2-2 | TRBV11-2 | ASSSTSGNNTGELF
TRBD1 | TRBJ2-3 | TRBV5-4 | ASSLRQGKLPDTQY
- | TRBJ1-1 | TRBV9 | ASSLTLGNTEAF
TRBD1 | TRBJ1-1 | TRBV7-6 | ASSTQGRTEAF
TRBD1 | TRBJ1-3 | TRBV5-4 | ASSDRASGNTIY
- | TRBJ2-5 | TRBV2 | ASSLGGAGETQY
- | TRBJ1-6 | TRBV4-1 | ASSQRRESPLH
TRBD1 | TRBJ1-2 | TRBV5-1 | ASSQGTANYGYT
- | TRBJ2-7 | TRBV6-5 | ASSWSGPDSYEQY
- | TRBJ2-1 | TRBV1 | TSSQPRGVNEQF
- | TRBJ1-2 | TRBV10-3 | AISEGTSSSA
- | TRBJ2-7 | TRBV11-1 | ASSRGQSYEQY
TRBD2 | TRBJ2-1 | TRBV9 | ASCAGLAPAHSNEQF
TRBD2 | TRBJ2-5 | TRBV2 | ASSPLESGEKETQY
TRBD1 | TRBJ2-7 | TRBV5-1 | ASSLWTGSLYEQY
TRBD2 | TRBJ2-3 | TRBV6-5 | ASRRTSGSADTQY
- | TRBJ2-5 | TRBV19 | ASSIAETQY
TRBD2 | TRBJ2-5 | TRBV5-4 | ASSLAGTRGQY
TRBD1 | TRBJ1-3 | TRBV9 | ASSVDPQGAGNTIY
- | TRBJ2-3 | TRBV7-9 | ASSLNTGNTDTQY
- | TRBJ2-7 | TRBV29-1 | SVAKLQGLDYEQY
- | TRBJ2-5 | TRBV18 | ASSPTRSASSVPQETQY
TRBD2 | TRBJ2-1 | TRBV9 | ASNEGGPNEQF
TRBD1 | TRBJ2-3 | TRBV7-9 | ASSLLGQGLLDTQY
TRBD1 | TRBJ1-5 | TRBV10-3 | AISGTGPDQPQH
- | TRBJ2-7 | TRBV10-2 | ASRDKATYEQY
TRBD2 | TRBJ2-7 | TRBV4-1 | ASSQLITSGVSYEQY
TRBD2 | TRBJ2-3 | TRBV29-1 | SVERLAGAGDTQY
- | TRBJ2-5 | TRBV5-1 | ASSLAGGEQETQY
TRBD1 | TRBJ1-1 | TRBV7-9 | ASSFGADRGGTEAF
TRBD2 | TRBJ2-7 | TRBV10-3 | ATRVQVDSGIGEQY
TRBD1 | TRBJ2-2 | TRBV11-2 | ASSLFYRGLNTGELF
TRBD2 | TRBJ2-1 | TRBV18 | ASSTGTSGSNEQF
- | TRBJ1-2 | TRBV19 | ASSLGTAGDGYT
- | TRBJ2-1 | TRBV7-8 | ASSVDRVIGRATYNEQF
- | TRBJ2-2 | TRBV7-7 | ASSLEGYTGELF